The subject of this entry is one TCR beta chain. This specimen belongs to a study of blood T cell repertoires in COVID-19. Looking at the study overall: The United States, Italy and Spain supplied acute and convalescent COVID-19 samples. T cells, B-cell-depleted T cells, or PBMCs provided the cDNA or gDNA that served as material.

The germline gives CDR1 SNHLY, CDR2 FYNNEI. V lost 5 bases and J lost 3, with 2 bases in between. The CDR3 has 10 residues. As originally analysed: Researchers report that nucleated cell counts were estimated from reference gene primer amplification. Using immunoSEQ multiplex PCR, the repertoire was profiled, and TCRdb retains in-frame clones only, with some absent. The V and J calls and clone size are taken from that table; D and trimming were inferred from the DNA. The repertoire consists of 99,000 or so clones, with 70% to 90% occurring once and the leading ten covering roughly 13%. The receptor was isolated from a woman aged 60-75 years in a cohort sampled during active or convalescent COVID-19. This sequence joins TRBV2 and TRBJ2-7; D unclear. Sequenced: peripheral blood. For the CDR3, the DNA is TGTGCCAGCAGTTACTACGAGCAGTACTTC. This sequence encodes CASSYYEQYF.